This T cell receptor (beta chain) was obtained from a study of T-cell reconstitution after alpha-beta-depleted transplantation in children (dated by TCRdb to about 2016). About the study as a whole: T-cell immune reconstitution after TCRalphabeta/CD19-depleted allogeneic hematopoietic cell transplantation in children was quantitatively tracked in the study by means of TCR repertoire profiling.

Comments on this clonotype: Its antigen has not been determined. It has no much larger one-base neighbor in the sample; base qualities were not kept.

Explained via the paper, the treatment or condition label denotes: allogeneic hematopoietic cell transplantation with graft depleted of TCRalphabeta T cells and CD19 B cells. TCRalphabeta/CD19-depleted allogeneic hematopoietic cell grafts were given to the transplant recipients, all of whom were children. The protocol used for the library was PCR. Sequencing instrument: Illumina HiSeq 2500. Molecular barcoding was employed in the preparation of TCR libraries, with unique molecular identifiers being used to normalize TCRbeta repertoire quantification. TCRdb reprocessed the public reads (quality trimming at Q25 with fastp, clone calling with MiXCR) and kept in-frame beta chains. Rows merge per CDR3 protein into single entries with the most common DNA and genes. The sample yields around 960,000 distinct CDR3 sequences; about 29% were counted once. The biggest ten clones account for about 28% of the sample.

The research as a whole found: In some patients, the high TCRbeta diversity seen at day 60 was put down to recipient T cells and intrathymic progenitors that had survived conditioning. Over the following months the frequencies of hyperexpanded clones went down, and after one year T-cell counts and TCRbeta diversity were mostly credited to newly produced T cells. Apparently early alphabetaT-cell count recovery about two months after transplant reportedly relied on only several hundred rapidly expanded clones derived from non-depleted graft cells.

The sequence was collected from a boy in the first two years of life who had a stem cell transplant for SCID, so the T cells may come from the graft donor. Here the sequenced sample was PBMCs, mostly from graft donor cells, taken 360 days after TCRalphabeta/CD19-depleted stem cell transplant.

CDR3 reads: CASSEGGYYEQYF. The sequenced DNA is TGTGCCAGCAGTGAGGGCGGATACTACGAGCAGTACTTC. The V and J genes are TRBV2 and TRBJ2-7, with the identity of the D gene unclear. V is pared back by 3 bases and J by 3 bases, with 9 bases lying between the germline termini. The CDR3 numbers 13 residues from cysteine through phenylalanine. The only DNA kept is the CDR3, 39 bases in frame from the first base. Reading the germline V gene gives CDR1 SNHLY and CDR2 FYNNEI. The entire variable domain, with the stretches around the CDR3 drawn from the reference TRBV2 and TRBJ2-7 proteins, is EPEVTQTPSHQVTQMGQEVILRCVPISNHLYFYWYRQILGQKVEFLVSFYNNEISEKSEIFDDQFSVERPDGSNFTLKIRSTKLEDSAMYFCASSEGGYYEQYFGPGTRLTVT.